This TCR beta chain was captured in a study of response to subunit inactivated influenza vaccine (dated by TCRdb to the late 2010s). Background on the whole study: To follow how T cells responded to a trivalent subunit inactivated influenza vaccine, the researchers relied on deep quantitative profiling of the T cell receptor repertoire. Summary of the overall study and its limitations: According to the authors, only a limited number of new T cells may be recruited by each seasonal influenza vaccination.

The protocol used for the library was RT-PCR. TCRdb names Illumina HiSeq 2500 as the instrument used. TCRdb trimmed public reads at Q25 via fastp, called clones via MiXCR and kept in-frame beta chains. Identical CDR3 protein sequences are pooled into one entry, listed with their most common genes and DNA. The table for this sample lists 500,000 to 600,000 distinct CDR3 sequences; approximately 12% of them were counted only once. The biggest ten clones account for 10% to 13% of the sample. With regard to this clonotype: This receptor's antigen is unknown. No much larger clonotype is one base removed from it; base qualities were not supplied.

The junction carries 10 bases between V and J, which are trimmed by 6 bases and 3 bases respectively. The CDR3 runs 13 amino acids, cysteine and phenylalanine included. The entry retains the CDR3 DNA only, 39 bases that are in frame from base 1. The germline V gene sets CDR1 to KGHDR and CDR2 to SFDVKD. The sequenced sample was PBMCs from blood, obtained on the day of vaccination. The clonotype was recovered from a man aged 50-60 years who received an inactivated influenza vaccine. Donor details come from another sample of the same person, matched by shared clones. The chain couples TRBV24-1 to TRBJ2-5, and the D gene may be TRBD1, 5 bases matching. The nucleotide sequence reads as follows: TGTGCCACCAGTCCGACAGCTGAAGAGACCCAGTACTTC. It translates as CATSPTAEETQYF.